The T cell receptor (beta chain) described here comes from a study of T cells after yellow fever vaccination. As for the study in general: Preparation used SMART-Seq v4 Ultra Low Input for the low-cell-number fractions.

With regard to this clonotype: No antigen is known for it.

Template switching by 5'RACE produced TCR cDNA, adding a universal primer site and UMIs. TCRdb re-analysed the 5' RACE reads in MiXCR, keeping a single row per CDR3 protein. The sample lists about 550,000 distinct CDR3 sequences, less than 20% occurring once. Study results and caveats: Booster sampling recovered most clones from primary vaccination (96% CD4, approximately 90% CD8). The study found a weaker secondary response that peaked faster, day 5 versus 15.

The CDR3 spans 12 residues. The germline CDR1 and CDR2 sequences are LNHDA and SQIVND (reference sequence). Trimming left V 8 bases short and J 8 bases short, with 10 bases between. The rearrangement uses TRBV19 and TRBJ1-6; tentatively, D is TRBD1 (5 bases). This clonotype was sampled from a man under 40 who received the YFV17D yellow fever vaccine. Sequenced here: PBMCs, sampled 15 days after the yellow fever booster vaccination. This CDR3 is CASCFRDSPLHF. For the CDR3, the DNA is TGTGCCAGTTGCTTCAGGGATTCACCCCTCCACTTT.